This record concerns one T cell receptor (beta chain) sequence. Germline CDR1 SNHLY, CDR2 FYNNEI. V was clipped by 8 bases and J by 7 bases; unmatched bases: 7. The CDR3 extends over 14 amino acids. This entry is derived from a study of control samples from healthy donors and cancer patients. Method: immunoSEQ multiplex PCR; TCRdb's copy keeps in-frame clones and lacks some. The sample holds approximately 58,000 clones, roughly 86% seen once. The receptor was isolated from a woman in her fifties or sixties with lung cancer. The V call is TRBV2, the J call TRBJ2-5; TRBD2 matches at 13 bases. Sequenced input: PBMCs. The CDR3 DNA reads TGTGCCAGCCGACTAGCGGGAGGATCTGGGACCCAGTACTTC. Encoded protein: CASRLAGGSGTQYF.